This T cell receptor beta chain is drawn from a study of T cell clonotyping in hematopoietic cell transplantation. Notes on this clone: Its antigen remains unidentified.

Study-wide results and limits: Broader posttransplant TCR repertoire diversity was predicted by graft donor and pretransplant recipient Inverse Simpson Index values. Without cell sorting, CD4 versus CD8 contributions remain unresolved. At the given depth, recipient repertoires were over 97% de novo clonotypes.

The CDR3 extends over 15 amino acids. V shed 4 bases and J shed 8 bases, with 18 bases lying between them. Germline V gene sequence: CDR1 SGDLS, CDR2 YYNGEE. The method was immunoSEQ multiplex PCR; TCRdb's version includes in-frame clones alone and lacks a portion of them. The data contain about 70,000 clones, roughly 94% of them singletons. Input material: peripheral blood mononuclear cells. This clonotype originated in a man in his forties or fifties in good health. Some clones in this sample may be carry-over from other donors' samples. V is TRBV9 and J is TRBJ1-4, with D perhaps matching TRBD1 (5 bases). The CDR3 loop reads CASSKTWDGEEKLFF. The CDR3 DNA is TGTGCCAGCAGCAAGACCTGGGACGGGGAGGAAAAACTGTTTTTT. Complete variable domain (other parts from reference TRBV9 and TRBJ1-4): DSGVTQTPKHLITATGQRVTLRCSPRSGDLSVYWYQQSLDQGLQFLIQYYNGEERAKGNILERFSAQQFPDLHSELNLSSLELGDSALYFCASSKTWDGEEKLFFGSGTQLSVL.